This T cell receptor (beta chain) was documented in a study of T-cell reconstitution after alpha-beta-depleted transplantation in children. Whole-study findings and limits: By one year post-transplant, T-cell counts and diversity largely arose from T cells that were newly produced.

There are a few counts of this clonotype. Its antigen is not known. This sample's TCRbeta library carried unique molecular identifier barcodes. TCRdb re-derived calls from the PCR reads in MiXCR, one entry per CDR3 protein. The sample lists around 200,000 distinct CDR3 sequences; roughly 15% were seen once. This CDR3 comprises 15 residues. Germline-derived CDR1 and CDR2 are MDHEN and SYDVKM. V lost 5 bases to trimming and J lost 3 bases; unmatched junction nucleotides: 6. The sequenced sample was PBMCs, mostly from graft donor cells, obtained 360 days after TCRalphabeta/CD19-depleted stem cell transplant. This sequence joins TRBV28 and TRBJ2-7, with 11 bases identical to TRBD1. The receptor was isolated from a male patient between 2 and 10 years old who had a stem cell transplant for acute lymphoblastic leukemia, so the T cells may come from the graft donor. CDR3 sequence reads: CASSTPGQGGYEQYF. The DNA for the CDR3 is TGTGCCAGCAGTACACCGGGACAGGGGGGCTACGAGCAGTACTTC.